The rows below give T cell receptor beta chains drawn from one sample of a study of T-cell reconstitution after alpha-beta-depleted transplantation in children. TCRdb re-analysed the PCR reads in MiXCR, keeping a single row per CDR3 protein. The table records about a million distinct CDR3 sequences, under 30% of them present only once. The sample was PBMCs, mostly from graft donor cells, taken 360 days after TCRalphabeta/CD19-depleted stem cell transplant. The source of these receptors is a boy younger than two who had a stem cell transplant for SCID, so the T cells may come from the graft donor. The CDR3 runs from the conserved cysteine through the conserved F or W. The order of the fields is V gene, D gene, clone size, J gene, CDR3 protein, CDR3 DNA. The D gene is left open where the match is weak. Not all rows give a size; the values are once, few, many and, for expanded clones, a class.

V gene: TRBV10-2; D gene: -; clone size: few; J gene: TRBJ2-2; CDR3 protein: CASKTGLLDGELFF; CDR3 DNA: TGCGCCAGCAAAACAGGGCTCCTGGACGGGGAGCTGTTTTTT
V gene: TRBV7-3; D gene: TRBD2; clone size: -; J gene: TRBJ2-5; CDR3 protein: CASSPSGVIQETQYF; CDR3 DNA: TGTGCCAGCAGCCCTAGCGGGGTAATCCAAGAGACCCAGTACTTC
V gene: TRBV5-1; D gene: -; clone size: -; J gene: TRBJ2-7; CDR3 protein: CASSSGWSSYEQYF; CDR3 DNA: TGCGCCAGCAGCTCGGGGTGGAGCTCCTACGAGCAGTACTTC
V gene: TRBV20-1; D gene: TRBD1; clone size: -; J gene: TRBJ2-1; CDR3 protein: CSGQGNEQFF; CDR3 DNA: TGCAGTGGACAGGGCAATGAGCAGTTCTTC
V gene: TRBV15; D gene: -; clone size: -; J gene: TRBJ2-4; CDR3 protein: CATSRVGGPAKNIQYF; CDR3 DNA: TGTGCCACCAGCAGAGTGGGAGGTCCAGCCAAAAACATTCAGTACTTC
V gene: TRBV12-3/TRBV12-4; D gene: TRBD1; clone size: -; J gene: TRBJ1-5; CDR3 protein: CASSPTGVFSNQPQHF; CDR3 DNA: TGTGCCAGCAGTCCGACAGGGGTCTTTAGCAATCAGCCCCAGCATTTT
V gene: TRBV12-3/TRBV12-4; D gene: -; clone size: many; J gene: TRBJ1-5; CDR3 protein: CASTYSNQPQHF; CDR3 DNA: TGTGCCAGCACTTATAGCAATCAGCCCCAGCATTTT
V gene: TRBV9; D gene: -; clone size: few; J gene: TRBJ1-2; CDR3 protein: CASRPGEGVYGYTF; CDR3 DNA: TGTGCCAGCAGACCGGGTGAGGGCGTCTATGGCTACACCTTC
V gene: TRBV5-5; D gene: -; clone size: few; J gene: TRBJ2-1; CDR3 protein: CASQGPIYNEQFF; CDR3 DNA: TGTGCCAGCCAGGGACCGATTTACAATGAGCAGTTCTTC
V gene: TRBV7-2; D gene: TRBD1; clone size: -; J gene: TRBJ1-4; CDR3 protein: CASSLEGRGKEKLFF; CDR3 DNA: TGTGCCAGCAGCTTAGAGGGCAGGGGGAAGGAAAAACTGTTTTTT
V gene: TRBV20-1; D gene: -; clone size: few; J gene: TRBJ2-2; CDR3 protein: CSAREHGVPNTGELFF; CDR3 DNA: TGCAGTGCTAGAGAACACGGGGTGCCTAACACCGGGGAGCTGTTTTTT
V gene: TRBV4-1; D gene: TRBD1; clone size: -; J gene: TRBJ1-5; CDR3 protein: CASSQGDRVNQPQHF; CDR3 DNA: TGCGCCAGCAGCCAAGGAGACAGGGTTAACCAGCCCCAGCATTTT
V gene: TRBV7-9; D gene: TRBD1; clone size: few; J gene: TRBJ2-1; CDR3 protein: CASSLDRATGVGNEQFF; CDR3 DNA: TGTGCCAGCAGCTTAGACCGAGCGACAGGGGTTGGGAATGAGCAGTTCTTC
V gene: TRBV20-1; D gene: TRBD1; clone size: -; J gene: TRBJ1-5; CDR3 protein: CSVRDRGPWPQHF; CDR3 DNA: TGCAGTGTGCGGGACAGGGGGCCTTGGCCCCAGCATTTT
V gene: TRBV20-1; D gene: TRBD2; clone size: -; J gene: TRBJ2-5; CDR3 protein: CSIMTSGGQTQYF; CDR3 DNA: TGCAGTATTATGACTAGCGGGGGACAGACCCAGTACTTC
V gene: TRBV6-6; D gene: -; clone size: -; J gene: TRBJ2-7; CDR3 protein: CASSYSHGYEQYF; CDR3 DNA: TGTGCCAGCAGTTACTCCCACGGCTACGAGCAGTACTTC
V gene: TRBV7-8; D gene: TRBD2; clone size: few; J gene: TRBJ2-3; CDR3 protein: CASSSPGLADSTDTQYF; CDR3 DNA: TGTGCCAGCAGCTCGCCGGGACTAGCGGATAGCACAGATACGCAGTATTTT
V gene: TRBV9; D gene: TRBD2; clone size: few; J gene: TRBJ2-1; CDR3 protein: CASSPPGLAGEQFF; CDR3 DNA: TGTGCCAGCAGCCCCCCGGGACTAGCGGGTGAGCAGTTCTTC
V gene: TRBV28; D gene: -; clone size: -; J gene: TRBJ1-6; CDR3 protein: CASSSDSPLHF; CDR3 DNA: TGTGCCAGCAGTTCTGATTCACCCCTCCACTTT
V gene: TRBV9; D gene: -; clone size: -; J gene: TRBJ2-3; CDR3 protein: CASSVDALGSTDTQYF; CDR3 DNA: TGTGCCAGCAGCGTAGATGCACTTGGATCCACAGATACGCAGTATTTT
V gene: TRBV5-1; D gene: TRBD2; clone size: many; J gene: TRBJ2-7; CDR3 protein: CASSFTLAGTEQYF; CDR3 DNA: TGCGCCAGCAGCTTCACGCTAGCGGGGACCGAGCAGTACTTC
V gene: TRBV6-5; D gene: -; clone size: -; J gene: TRBJ2-7; CDR3 protein: CASSYSRWTSAYEQYF; CDR3 DNA: TGTGCCAGCAGTTACTCGAGGTGGACTTCCGCCTACGAGCAGTACTTC
V gene: TRBV6-5; D gene: -; clone size: few; J gene: TRBJ2-5; CDR3 protein: CASSWRGGQETQYF; CDR3 DNA: TGTGCCAGCAGTTGGAGAGGTGGCCAGGAGACCCAGTACTTC
V gene: TRBV30; D gene: -; clone size: -; J gene: TRBJ2-2; CDR3 protein: CAWSVLVTGELFF; CDR3 DNA: TGTGCCTGGAGTGTACTGGTCACCGGGGAGCTGTTTTTT